What follows are 20 T cell receptor beta chains derived from one specimen sequenced in a study of blood T cell repertoires in COVID-19. Libraries were prepared by immunoSEQ multiplex PCR; TCRdb keeps only in-frame clonotypes and omits some of them. Altogether approximately 97,000 clones are present, approximately 90% being singletons, with the ten largest covering 1.7%. Sequenced material: peripheral blood. The receptors were sampled from a man in his sixties with acute or convalescent COVID-19.

J is TRBJ1-1 and V is TRBV6-5; D possibly corresponds to TRBD1 (5 bases). V was clipped by 6 bases and J by 5 bases, with 10 bases between them. Germline V gives CDR1 MNHEY, CDR2 SVGAGI. This CDR3 contains 12 residues. This chain's CDR3 is CASSRGETEAFF. For the CDR3, the DNA is TGTGCCAGCAGCCGGGGGGAGACTGAAGCTTTCTTT.

The chain is built from TRBV7-2 and TRBJ1-2; no clear D. Trimming removed 1 base at V and 4 bases at J, with 10 bases between. The CDR3 extends over 14 amino acids. Looked up from germline, CDR1 is SGHTA and CDR2 is FQGNSA. The CDR3 loop reads CASSLGAQLYGYTF. As DNA, the CDR3 is TGTGCCAGCAGCTTAGGGGCGCAACTCTATGGCTACACCTTC.

The chain uses TRBV5-1 and TRBJ1-2; 9 bases are a match to TRBD1. Trimming removed 2 bases from V and 8 bases from J; junction bases left unmatched: 4. The CDR3 spans 13 residues. From germline, CDR1 is SGHRS and CDR2 YFSETQ. CDR3 nucleotide sequence: TGCGCCAGCAGCTTTACAGGGGGCGAGGGCTACACCTTC. Translating it yields CASSFTGGEGYTF.

The chain has TRBV2 and TRBJ2-1; D perhaps matches TRBD1 (6 bases). The CDR3 totals 14 residues. V was shortened by 1 base and J by 8 bases, with 12 bases between the two germline ends. Germline V gives CDR1 SNHLY, CDR2 FYNNEI. The CDR3 DNA sequence: TGTGCCAGCAGTGAAGAACAATACAGGGATGAGCAGTTCTTC. Its protein is CASSEEQYRDEQFF.

V is TRBV14 and J is TRBJ2-7; unclear D gene. Trimming removed 0 bases from V and 3 bases from J, with 12 bases in between. CDR1 SGHDN and CDR2 FVKESK come from the germline V gene. The CDR3 extends over 15 amino acids. The CDR3 DNA reads as TGTGCCAGCAGCCAAGAAATACAGCCACACTACGAGCAGTACTTC. Its protein is CASSQEIQPHYEQYF.

The chain links TRBV12-5 to TRBJ2-1; D perhaps matches TRBD2 (7 bases). V dropped 5 bases and J dropped 5 bases, with 16 bases sitting between them. The germline V gene has CDR1 LGHNT and CDR2 FRNRAP. The CDR3 runs to 15 residues. The CDR3 loop reads CASGPGRGGDNEQFF. The CDR3 DNA follows: TGTGCTAGTGGTCCCGGCCGAGGGGGGGACAATGAGCAGTTCTTC.

The chain uses TRBV18 and TRBJ2-7; no definite D call. V lost 3 bases and J 7 bases, leaving 7 bases between the germline ends. The CDR3 runs 11 residues. The V gene's germline CDR1 is KGHSH and CDR2 LQKENI. CDR3: CASSPSREQYF. CDR3 in DNA: TGTGCCAGCTCACCGTCGCGGGAGCAGTACTTC.

This chain links TRBV7-9 with TRBJ2-5; the match to TRBD1 covers 7 bases. Germline loops: CDR1 SEHNR, CDR2 FQNEAQ (reference sequence). The CDR3 spans 14 residues. V gave up 5 bases and J gave up 7 bases; unmatched junction bases: 10. Written as DNA, the CDR3 is TGTGCCAGCAGCCAACAGGGGCCCCAGGGGACCCAGTACTTC. Translation gives CASSQQGPQGTQYF.

This clone was found a few times. This chain connects TRBV4-1 to TRBJ1-2; D not resolved. The CDR3 spans 13 residues. V lost 1 base and J lost 4, with 7 bases in between. The germline V gene has CDR1 MGHRA and CDR2 YSYEKL. CDR3 nucleotide sequence: TGCGCCAGCAGCCAAGGAGAGCGCTATGGCTACACCTTC. Translation gives CASSQGERYGYTF.

J is TRBJ1-5 and V is TRBV6-5; 7 bases are a match to TRBD1. After removal of 6 bases from V and 5 bases from J, the junction contained 7 bases not matched to a gene. The CDR3 runs to 14 residues. Per the germline V gene, CDR1 is MNHEY and CDR2 is SVGAGI. CDR3 DNA sequence: TGTGCCAGCAGCTCTGGAGGGGGCCATCAGCCCCAGCATTTT. Translated: CASSSGGGHQPQHF.

The CDR3 sequence is CASVDSSYEQYF. CDR3 coding DNA: TGTGCCAGCGTAGACAGCTCCTACGAGCAGTACTTC. V and J are TRBV7-9 and TRBJ2-7; weak D call: TRBD1 (5 bases). V lost 8 bases and J lost 0, with 8 bases in between. Germline CDR1 SEHNR, CDR2 FQNEAQ (reference sequence). The CDR3 contains 12 residues.

The gene calls are TRBV15 and TRBJ1-4, with a tentative D call TRBD1 (5 bases). This CDR3 contains 16 residues. V was pared by 5 bases and J by 0 bases, with 13 bases between. Germline CDR1 reads LNHNV; CDR2 reads YYDKDF (reference sequence). CDR3 bases: TGTGCCACCAGCCCTCGGGGGGTCTCAACTAATGAAAAACTGTTTTTT. Its translation: CATSPRGVSTNEKLFF.

About this clone itself: In the same sample, other DNA sequences code for this CDR3. The chain couples TRBV7-2 to TRBJ2-1; 8 bases align to TRBD2. Germline values: CDR1 SGHTA, CDR2 FQGNSA. The V and J ends lost 1 base and 5 bases, in that order; junction bases with no gene match: 4. This CDR3 has 15 amino acids. The CDR3 DNA reads as TGTGCCAGCAGCTTAGGTCTAGCGGGCAACAATGAGCAGTTCTTC. Translated: CASSLGLAGNNEQFF.

The genes are TRBV2 and TRBJ1-6; 8 positions agree with TRBD1. The CDR3 is made up of 16 amino acids. Germline V gene sequence: CDR1 SNHLY, CDR2 FYNNEI. V lost 11 bases, J lost 9 bases, and 18 bases stayed unmatched. CDR3 nucleotides: TGTGCCGGGACCGTCACAGGGGGTATCTTGGGTTCACCCCTCCACTTT. Residues: CAGTVTGGILGSPLHF. Together with reference TRBV2 and TRBJ1-6, the CDR3 gives the full variable domain: EPEVTQTPSHQVTQMGQEVILRCVPISNHLYFYWYRQILGQKVEFLVSFYNNEISEKSEIFDDQFSVERPDGSNFTLKIRSTKLEDSAMYFCAGTVTGGILGSPLHFGNGTRLTVT.

The chain is built from TRBV18 and TRBJ1-1, with 9 bases matching TRBD1. The CDR3 is 16 amino acids. Germline CDR1 is KGHSH and CDR2 is LQKENI. V shed 4 bases, J shed 2 bases, and the junction held 8 bases outside the gene matches. This CDR3 reads CASSQGQGNSNTEAFF. Here the CDR3 DNA reads TGTGCCAGCTCACAGGGACAGGGAAACTCTAACACTGAAGCTTTCTTT.

The chain has TRBV2 and TRBJ1-1; the D is unclear. The V end was cut by 3 bases, the J end by 10 bases, with 12 bases between. This CDR3 has 12 residues. Germline lookup yields CDR1 SNHLY and CDR2 FYNNEI. The CDR3 region is CASSEDFSGAFF. DNA of the CDR3: TGTGCCAGCAGTGAGGATTTCTCGGGAGCTTTCTTT.

This chain connects TRBV6-5 to TRBJ1-6; 8 nucleotides agree with TRBD1. Germline V lookup: CDR1 MNHEY, CDR2 SVGAGI. The CDR3 extends over 14 amino acids. V lost 6 bases, J lost 9 bases, and 7 bases stayed unmatched. CDR3 residues: CASRPGQATSPLHF. CDR3 bases: TGTGCCAGCAGACCGGGACAGGCGACTTCACCCCTCCACTTT.

This clone was counted only a few times. The chain links TRBV10-3 to TRBJ1-5; 9 nucleotides align to TRBD1. V dropped 6 bases and J dropped 3; count of bases not matched to a gene: 3. Germline lookup yields CDR1 ENHRY and CDR2 SYGVKD. CDR3 size: 14 residues. CDR3 sequence reads: CAIRGTGNNQPQHF. The CDR3 region has the DNA TGTGCCATCAGGGGGACAGGGAACAATCAGCCCCAGCATTTT.

The chain employs TRBV7-9 and TRBJ2-1; tentative D call: TRBD1 (5 bases). Germline V gene data show CDR1 as SEHNR and CDR2 as FQNEAQ (reference sequence). Trimming took off 1 base at V and 2 bases at J, with 15 bases between the two ends. The CDR3 extends over 17 amino acids. The CDR3 sequence: CASSLGRAGPTYNEQFF. CDR3 DNA: TGTGCCAGCAGCTTAGGCCGCGCAGGGCCAACCTACAATGAGCAGTTCTTC.

The V and J genes are TRBV2 and TRBJ2-1, with a weak D call TRBD2 (6 bases). Germline V gene data show CDR1 as SNHLY and CDR2 as FYNNEI. Trimming pared 5 bases from V and 9 bases from J, leaving 14 bases between. The CDR3 is made up of 13 amino acids. CDR3 nucleotides: TGTGCCAGCAGTTACTCGGGGGTAGGTGAGCAGTTCTTC. Translating gives CASSYSGVGEQFF.